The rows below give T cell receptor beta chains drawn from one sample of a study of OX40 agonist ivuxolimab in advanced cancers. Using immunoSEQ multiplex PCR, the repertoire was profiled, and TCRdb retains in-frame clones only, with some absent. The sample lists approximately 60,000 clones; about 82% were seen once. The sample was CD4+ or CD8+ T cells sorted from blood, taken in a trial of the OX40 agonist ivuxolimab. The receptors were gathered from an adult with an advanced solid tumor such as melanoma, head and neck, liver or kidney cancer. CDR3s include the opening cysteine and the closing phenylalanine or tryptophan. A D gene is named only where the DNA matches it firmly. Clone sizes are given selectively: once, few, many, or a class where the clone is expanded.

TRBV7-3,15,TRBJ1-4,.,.,CASSLRGGTNEKLFF,TGTGCCAGCAGCTTAAGGGGGGGAACTAATGAAAAACTGTTTTTT
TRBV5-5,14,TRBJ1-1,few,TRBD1,CASSLEGGGTEAFF,TGTGCCAGCAGCTTGGAAGGGGGCGGGACTGAAGCTTTCTTT
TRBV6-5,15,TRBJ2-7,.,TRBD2,CASSPLSGSTYEQYF,TGTGCCAGCAGTCCGCTTAGCGGGAGCACCTACGAGCAGTACTTC
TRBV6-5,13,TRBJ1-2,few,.,CASSYSRLGGYTF,TGTGCCAGCAGTTACTCCCGGTTGGGTGGCTACACCTTC
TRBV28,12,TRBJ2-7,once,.,CASSFRSYEQYF,TGTGCCAGCAGTTTCCGCTCCTACGAGCAGTACTTC
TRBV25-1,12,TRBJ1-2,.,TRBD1,CASSGTGYGYTF,TGTGCCAGCAGTGGGACAGGGTACGGCTACACCTTC
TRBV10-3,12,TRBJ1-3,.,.,CAIGTAGNTIYF,TGTGCCATAGGGACTGCTGGAAACACCATATATTTT
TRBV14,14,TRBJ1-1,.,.,CASSLAGQNTEAFF,TGTGCCAGCAGCTTAGCGGGACAGAACACTGAAGCTTTCTTT
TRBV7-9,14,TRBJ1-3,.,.,CASSLRTGGNTIYF,TGTGCCAGCAGCCTTAGGACGGGAGGAAACACCATATATTTT
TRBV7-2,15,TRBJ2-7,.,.,CASSLGWGQTYEQYF,TGTGCCAGCAGCTTGGGATGGGGGCAGACCTACGAGCAGTACTTC
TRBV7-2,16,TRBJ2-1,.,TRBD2,CASSPTGTSTYNEQFF,TGTGCCAGCAGCCCAACCGGGACTAGCACCTACAATGAGCAGTTCTTC
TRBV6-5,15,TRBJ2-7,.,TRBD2,CASSYRRETGNEQYF,TGTGCCAGCAGTTACCGGCGGGAGACGGGAAACGAGCAGTACTTC
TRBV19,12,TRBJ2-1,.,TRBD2,CASSLGGNEQFF,TGTGCCAGTAGTCTCGGGGGGAATGAGCAGTTCTTC
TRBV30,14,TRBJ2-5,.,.,CAWYAAGSQETQYF,TGTGCCTGGTACGCCGCGGGGTCCCAAGAGACCCAGTACTTC
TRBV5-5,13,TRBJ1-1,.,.,CASRQDPGTEAFF,TGTGCCAGCAGACAGGACCCGGGCACTGAAGCTTTCTTT
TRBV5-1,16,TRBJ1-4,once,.,CASSTGDTIINEKLFF,TGCGCCAGCAGCACGGGGGACACCATCATCAATGAAAAACTGTTTTTT
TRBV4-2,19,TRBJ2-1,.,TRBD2,CASSQGGLAGGAGPDEQFF,TGTGCCAGCAGCCAAGGAGGACTAGCGGGGGGGGCAGGGCCCGATGAGCAGTTCTTC
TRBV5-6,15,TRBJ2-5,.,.,CASSYRAGSLETQYF,TGTGCCAGCAGCTACCGGGCGGGGTCCCTAGAGACCCAGTACTTC